This paragraph covers one TCR beta chain sequence. Its cognate antigen is unknown. The CDR3 spans 13 residues. Germline V lookup: CDR1 SGHAT, CDR2 FQNNGV. The V end was cut by 5 bases, the J end by 9 bases, with 14 bases between. The repertoire was sequenced with immunoSEQ multiplex PCR; TCRdb's copy has only in-frame clones and lacks some. The profile shows 95,000 to 100,000 clones, around nine tenths of them singletons. These data originate in a study of T cell responses to AZD1222 COVID-19 vaccine. Study-level findings and limits: As reported, nearly half of all spike-specific TCRs target variant regions that are unmutated. Receipt of two AZD1222 doses was followed by a rise in Spike-specific TCR breadth and depth. Donors skewed white British and female; clonal diversity was possibly underestimated. Every sample of the repertoires postdated the peak T cell response.

This sample comprised peripheral blood, obtained 28 days after the second AZD1222 dose. The rearrangement joins TRBV11-2 to TRBJ1-5; no reliable D call. The source of this sequence is an adult who received the AZD1222 COVID-19 vaccine. CDR3 sequence reads: CASSPQPIGPQHF. CDR3 DNA sequence: TGTGCCAGCAGCCCACAGCCAATCGGGCCCCAGCATTTT.